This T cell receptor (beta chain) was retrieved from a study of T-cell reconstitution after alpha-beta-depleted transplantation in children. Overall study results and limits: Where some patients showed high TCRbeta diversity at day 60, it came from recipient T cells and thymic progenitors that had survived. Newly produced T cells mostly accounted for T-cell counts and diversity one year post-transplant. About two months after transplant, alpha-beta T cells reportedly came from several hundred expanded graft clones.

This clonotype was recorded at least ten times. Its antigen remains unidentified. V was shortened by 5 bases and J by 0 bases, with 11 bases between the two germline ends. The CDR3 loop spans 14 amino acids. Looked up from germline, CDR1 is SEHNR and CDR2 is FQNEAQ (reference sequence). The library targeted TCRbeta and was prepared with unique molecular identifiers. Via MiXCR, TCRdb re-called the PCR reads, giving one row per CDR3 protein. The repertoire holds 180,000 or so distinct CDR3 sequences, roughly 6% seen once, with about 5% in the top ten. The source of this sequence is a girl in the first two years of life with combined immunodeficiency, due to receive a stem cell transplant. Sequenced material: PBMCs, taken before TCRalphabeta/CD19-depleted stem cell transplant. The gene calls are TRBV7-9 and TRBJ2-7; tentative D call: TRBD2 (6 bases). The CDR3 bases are TGTGCCAGCAGCCCTGGGACTTCCTCCTACGAGCAGTACTTC. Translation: CASSPGTSSYEQYF.